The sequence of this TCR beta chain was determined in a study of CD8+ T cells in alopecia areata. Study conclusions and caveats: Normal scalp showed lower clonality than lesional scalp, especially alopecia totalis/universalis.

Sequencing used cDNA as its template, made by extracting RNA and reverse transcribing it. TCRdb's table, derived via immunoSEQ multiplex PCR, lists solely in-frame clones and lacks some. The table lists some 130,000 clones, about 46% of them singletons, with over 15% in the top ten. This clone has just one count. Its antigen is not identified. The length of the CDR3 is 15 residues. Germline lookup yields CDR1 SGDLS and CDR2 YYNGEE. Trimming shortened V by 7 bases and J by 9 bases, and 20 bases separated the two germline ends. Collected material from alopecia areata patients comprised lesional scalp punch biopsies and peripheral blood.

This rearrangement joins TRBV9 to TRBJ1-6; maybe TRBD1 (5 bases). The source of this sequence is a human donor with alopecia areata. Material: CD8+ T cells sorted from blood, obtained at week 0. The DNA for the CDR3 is TGTGCCAGCCCGGGCCGGGGACTCAAGACTTCACCCCTCCACTTT. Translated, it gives CASPGRGLKTSPLHF.